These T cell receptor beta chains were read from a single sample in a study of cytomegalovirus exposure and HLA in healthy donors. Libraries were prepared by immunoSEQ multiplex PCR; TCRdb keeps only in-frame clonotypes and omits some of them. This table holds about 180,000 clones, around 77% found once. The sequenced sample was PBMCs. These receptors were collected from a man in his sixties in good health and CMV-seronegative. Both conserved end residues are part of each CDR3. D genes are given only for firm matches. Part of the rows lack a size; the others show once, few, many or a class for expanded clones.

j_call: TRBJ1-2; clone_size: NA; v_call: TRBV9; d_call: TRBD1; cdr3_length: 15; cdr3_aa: CASSLSGQVHYGYTF; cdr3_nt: TGTGCCAGCAGCTTAAGCGGACAGGTCCACTATGGCTACACCTTC
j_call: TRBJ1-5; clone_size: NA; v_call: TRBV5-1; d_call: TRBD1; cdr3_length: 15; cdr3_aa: CASSLTGAPNQPQHF; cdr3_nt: TGCGCCAGCAGCTTGACAGGGGCGCCCAATCAGCCCCAGCATTTT
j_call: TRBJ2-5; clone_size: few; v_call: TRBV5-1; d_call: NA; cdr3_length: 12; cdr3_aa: CASSLRGETQYF; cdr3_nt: TGCGCCAGCAGCTTGCGGGGGGAGACCCAGTACTTC
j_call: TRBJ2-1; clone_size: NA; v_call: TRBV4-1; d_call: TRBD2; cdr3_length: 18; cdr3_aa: CASSQRLAGESSYNEQFF; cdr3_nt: TGCGCCAGCAGCCAACGTCTAGCGGGGGAAAGCTCCTACAATGAGCAGTTCTTC
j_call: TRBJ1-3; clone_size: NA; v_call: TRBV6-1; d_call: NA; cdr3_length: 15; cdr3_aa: CASSEARGAGNTIYF; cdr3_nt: TGTGCCAGCAGTGAAGCCAGGGGCGCTGGAAACACCATATATTTT
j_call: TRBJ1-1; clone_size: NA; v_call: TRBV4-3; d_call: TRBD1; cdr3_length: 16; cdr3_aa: CASSQEWTGPGTEAFF; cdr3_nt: TGCGCCAGCAGCCAAGAGTGGACAGGGCCGGGCACTGAAGCTTTCTTT
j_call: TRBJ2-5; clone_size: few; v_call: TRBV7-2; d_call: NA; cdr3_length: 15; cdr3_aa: CASSLSPGNQETQYF; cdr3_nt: TGTGCCAGCAGCTTAAGTCCGGGGAACCAAGAGACCCAGTACTTC
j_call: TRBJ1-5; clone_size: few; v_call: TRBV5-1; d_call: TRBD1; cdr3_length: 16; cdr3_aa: CASSRDGQGGNQPQHF; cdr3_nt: TGCGCCAGCAGCCGTGACGGTCAGGGGGGCAATCAGCCCCAGCATTTT
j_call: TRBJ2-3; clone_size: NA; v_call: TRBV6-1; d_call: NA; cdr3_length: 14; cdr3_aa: CANGVSASTDTQYF; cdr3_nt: TGTGCCAACGGCGTGAGCGCGAGCACAGATACGCAGTATTTT
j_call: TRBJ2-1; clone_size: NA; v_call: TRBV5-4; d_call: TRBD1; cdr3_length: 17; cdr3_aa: CASSLGAGTAGYNEQFF; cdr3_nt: TGTGCCAGCAGCTTGGGCGCCGGGACAGCCGGATACAATGAGCAGTTCTTC
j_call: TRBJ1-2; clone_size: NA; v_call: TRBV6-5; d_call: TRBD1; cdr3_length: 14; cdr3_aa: CASSYSGGGYGYTF; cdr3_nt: TGTGCCAGCAGTTACTCAGGGGGCGGCTATGGCTACACCTTC
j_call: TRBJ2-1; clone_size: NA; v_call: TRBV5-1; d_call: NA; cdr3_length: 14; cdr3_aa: CASSLGSVGDEQFF; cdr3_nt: TGCGCCAGCAGCTTGGGTAGCGTTGGAGATGAGCAGTTCTTC
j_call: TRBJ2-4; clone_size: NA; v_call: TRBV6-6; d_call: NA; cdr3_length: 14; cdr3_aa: CASMGDLNQNIQYF; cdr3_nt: TGTGCCAGCATGGGGGACTTGAACCAAAACATTCAGTACTTC
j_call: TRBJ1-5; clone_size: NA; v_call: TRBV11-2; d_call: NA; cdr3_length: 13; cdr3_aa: CASSPGLNQPQHF; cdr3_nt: TGTGCCAGCAGCCCAGGGCTGAATCAGCCCCAGCATTTT
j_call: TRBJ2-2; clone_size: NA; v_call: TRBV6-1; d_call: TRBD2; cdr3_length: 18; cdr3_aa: CASSESPSGSGPSGELFF; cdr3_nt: TGTGCCAGCAGTGAAAGTCCTAGCGGGAGCGGTCCGTCCGGGGAGCTGTTTTTT
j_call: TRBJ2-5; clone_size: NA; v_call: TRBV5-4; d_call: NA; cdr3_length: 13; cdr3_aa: CASSLGAQETQYF; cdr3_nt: TGTGCCAGCAGCTTGGGAGCCCAAGAGACCCAGTACTTC
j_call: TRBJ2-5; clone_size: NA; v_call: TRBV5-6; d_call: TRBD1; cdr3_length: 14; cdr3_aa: CASSSTGAQETQYF; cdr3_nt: TGTGCCAGCAGCTCCACAGGGGCCCAAGAGACCCAGTACTTC
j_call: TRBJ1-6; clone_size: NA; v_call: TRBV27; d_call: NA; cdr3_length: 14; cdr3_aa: CASRLGWVNSPLHF; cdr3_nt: TGTGCCAGCAGGCTAGGATGGGTGAATTCACCCCTCCACTTT
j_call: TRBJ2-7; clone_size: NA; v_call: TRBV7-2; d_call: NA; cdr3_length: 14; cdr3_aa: CASSLGGGRDEQYF; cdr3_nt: TGTGCCAGCAGCTTAGGAGGGGGGAGGGACGAGCAGTACTTC
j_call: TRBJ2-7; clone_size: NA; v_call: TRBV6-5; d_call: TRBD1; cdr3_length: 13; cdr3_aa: CASRTGDRYEQYF; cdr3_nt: TGTGCCAGCCGGACAGGGGATAGGTACGAGCAGTACTTC
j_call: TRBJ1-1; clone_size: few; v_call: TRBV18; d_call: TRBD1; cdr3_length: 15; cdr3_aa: CASSLRTGENTEAFF; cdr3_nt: TGTGCCAGCTCACTAAGGACAGGAGAGAACACTGAAGCTTTCTTT
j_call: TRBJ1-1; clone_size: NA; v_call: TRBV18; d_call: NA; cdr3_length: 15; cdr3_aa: CASSPRELSGTEAFF; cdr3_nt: TGTGCCAGCTCACCACGGGAATTATCAGGGACTGAAGCTTTCTTT
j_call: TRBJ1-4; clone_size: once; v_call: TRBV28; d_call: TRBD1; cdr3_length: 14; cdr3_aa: CASRTGTDNEKLFF; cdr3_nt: TGTGCCAGCAGAACCGGGACAGACAATGAAAAACTGTTTTTT
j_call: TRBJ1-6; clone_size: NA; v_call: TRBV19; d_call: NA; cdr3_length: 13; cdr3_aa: CASSLTGNSPLHF; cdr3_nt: TGTGCCAGTAGCCTAACAGGGAATTCACCCCTCCACTTT
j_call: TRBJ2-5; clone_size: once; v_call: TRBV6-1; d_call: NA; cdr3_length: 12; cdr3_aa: CASGQRRQTQYF; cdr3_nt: TGTGCCAGCGGACAGAGGAGACAGACCCAGTACTTC
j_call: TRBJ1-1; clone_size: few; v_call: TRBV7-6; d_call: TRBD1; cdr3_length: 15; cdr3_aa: CASSKRDRGDTEAFF; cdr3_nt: TGTGCCAGCAGCAAACGGGACAGGGGCGACACTGAAGCTTTCTTT
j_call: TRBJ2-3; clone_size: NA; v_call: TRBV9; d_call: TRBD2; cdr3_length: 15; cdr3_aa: CASSVGSGGTDTQYF; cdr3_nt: TGTGCCAGCAGCGTAGGTAGCGGGGGCACAGATACGCAGTATTTT
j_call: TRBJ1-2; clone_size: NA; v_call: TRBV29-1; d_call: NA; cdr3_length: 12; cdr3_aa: CSVEHSNYGYTF; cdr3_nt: TGCAGCGTTGAGCACAGTAACTATGGCTACACCTTC
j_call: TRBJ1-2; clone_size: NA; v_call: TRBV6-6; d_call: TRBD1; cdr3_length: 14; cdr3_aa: CASSYEGQGSGYTF; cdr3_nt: TGTGCCAGCAGTTACGAGGGACAGGGGTCTGGCTACACCTTC
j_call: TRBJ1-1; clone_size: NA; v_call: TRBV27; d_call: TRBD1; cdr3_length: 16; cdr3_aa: CASSLGTGGRNTEAFF; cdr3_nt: TGTGCCAGCAGTTTAGGGACAGGGGGAAGGAACACTGAAGCTTTCTTT
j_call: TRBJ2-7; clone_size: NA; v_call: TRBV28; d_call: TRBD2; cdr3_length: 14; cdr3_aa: CASSLSGGTYEQYF; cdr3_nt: TGTGCCAGCAGTTTATCCGGGGGGACCTACGAGCAGTACTTC
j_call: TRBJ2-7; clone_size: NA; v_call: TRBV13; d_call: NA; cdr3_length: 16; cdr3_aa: CASSFLQGKASYEQYF; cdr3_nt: TGTGCCAGCAGCTTCCTACAGGGTAAGGCGTCCTACGAGCAGTACTTC
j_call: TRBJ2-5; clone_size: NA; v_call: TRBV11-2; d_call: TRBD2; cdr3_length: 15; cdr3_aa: CASSPQVAGVETQYF; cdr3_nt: TGTGCCAGCAGCCCCCAGGTAGCGGGGGTGGAGACCCAGTACTTC
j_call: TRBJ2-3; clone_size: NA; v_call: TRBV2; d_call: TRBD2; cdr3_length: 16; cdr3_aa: CASSVTLAGDTDTQYF; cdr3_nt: TGTGCCAGCAGTGTCACCCTAGCGGGAGACACAGATACGCAGTATTTT
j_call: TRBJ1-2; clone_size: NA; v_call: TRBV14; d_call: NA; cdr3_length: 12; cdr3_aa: CASSPGYYGYTF; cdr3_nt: TGTGCCAGCAGCCCGGGATATTATGGCTACACCTTC
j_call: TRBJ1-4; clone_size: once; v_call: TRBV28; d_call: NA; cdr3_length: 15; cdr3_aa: CASSTGGTFLKKLFF; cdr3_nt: TGTGCCAGCAGCACCGGCGGGACGTTCTTAAAAAAACTGTTTTTT
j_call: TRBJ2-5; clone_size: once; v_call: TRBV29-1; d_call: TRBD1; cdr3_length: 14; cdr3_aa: CSGSGQAGQETQYF; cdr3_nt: TGCAGCGGGTCAGGACAGGCTGGACAAGAGACCCAGTACTTC
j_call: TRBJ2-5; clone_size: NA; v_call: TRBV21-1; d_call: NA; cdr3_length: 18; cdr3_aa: CASSTPNPATGGMETQYF; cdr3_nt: TGTGCCAGCAGCACACCGAACCCGGCCACAGGGGGCATGGAGACCCAGTACTTC
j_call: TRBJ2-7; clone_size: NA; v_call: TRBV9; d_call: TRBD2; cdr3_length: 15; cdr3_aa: CASSVSLAGNYEQYF; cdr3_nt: TGTGCCAGCAGCGTCTCACTAGCGGGAAACTACGAGCAGTACTTC
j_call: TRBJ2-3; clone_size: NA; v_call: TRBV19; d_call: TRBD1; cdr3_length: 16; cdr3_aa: CASSTRYAGGPDTQYF; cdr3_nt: TGTGCCAGTAGTACCCGTTATGCAGGGGGCCCAGATACGCAGTATTTT
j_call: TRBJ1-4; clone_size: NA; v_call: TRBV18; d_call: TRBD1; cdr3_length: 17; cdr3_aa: CASSPPGQGATNEKLFF; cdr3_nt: TGTGCCAGCTCACCACCGGGACAGGGGGCAACTAATGAAAAACTGTTTTTT
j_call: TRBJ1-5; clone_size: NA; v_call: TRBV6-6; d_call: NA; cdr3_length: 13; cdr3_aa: CASSYDSVGPKDF; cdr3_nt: TGTGCCAGCAGTTACGACTCTGTAGGCCCTAAGGATTTT
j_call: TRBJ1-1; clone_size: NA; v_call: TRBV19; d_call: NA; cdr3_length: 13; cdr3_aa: CASTPRRYTEAFF; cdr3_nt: TGTGCCAGTACCCCAAGGAGGTACACTGAAGCTTTCTTT
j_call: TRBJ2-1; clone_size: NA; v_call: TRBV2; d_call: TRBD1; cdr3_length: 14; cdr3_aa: CATSPGTGGNEQFF; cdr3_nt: TGTGCCACCTCGCCCGGGACAGGGGGCAATGAGCAGTTCTTC
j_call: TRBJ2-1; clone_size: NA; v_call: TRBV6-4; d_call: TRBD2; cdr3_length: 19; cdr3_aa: CASSDSLAGGKSSYNEQFF; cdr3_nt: TGTGCCAGCAGTGACTCTCTAGCGGGGGGCAAAAGCTCCTACAATGAGCAGTTCTTC
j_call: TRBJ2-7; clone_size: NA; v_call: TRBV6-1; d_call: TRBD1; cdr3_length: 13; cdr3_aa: CASRVERGRGQYF; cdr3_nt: TGTGCCAGCAGGGTCGAAAGGGGGCGTGGGCAGTACTTC
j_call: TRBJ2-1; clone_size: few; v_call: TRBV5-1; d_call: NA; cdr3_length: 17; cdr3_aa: CASSRSYSGDSYNEQFF; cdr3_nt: TGCGCCAGCAGCCGGTCTTATAGCGGAGACTCCTACAATGAGCAGTTCTTC
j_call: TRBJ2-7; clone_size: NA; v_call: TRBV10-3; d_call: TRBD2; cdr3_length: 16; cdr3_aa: CAISESRASGSYEQYF; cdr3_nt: TGTGCCATCAGTGAGTCAAGAGCTAGCGGCTCCTACGAGCAGTACTTC
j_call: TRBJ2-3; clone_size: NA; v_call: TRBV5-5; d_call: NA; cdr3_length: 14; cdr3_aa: CASSLEGAGYTQYF; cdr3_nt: TGTGCCAGCAGCTTGGAGGGGGCGGGATATACGCAGTATTTT
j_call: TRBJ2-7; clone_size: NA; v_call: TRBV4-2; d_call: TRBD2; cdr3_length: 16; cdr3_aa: CASSQVGLAGSYEQYF; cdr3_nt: TGTGCCAGCAGCCAGGTCGGACTAGCGGGCTCCTACGAGCAGTACTTC
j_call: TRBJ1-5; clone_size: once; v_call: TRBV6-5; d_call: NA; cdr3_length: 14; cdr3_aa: CASSRTGGNQPQNF; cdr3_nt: TGTGCCAGCAGTCGAACGGGAGGCAATCAGCCCCAGAATTTT
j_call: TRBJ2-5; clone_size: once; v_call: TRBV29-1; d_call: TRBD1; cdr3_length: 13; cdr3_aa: CSGDRGGQETQYF; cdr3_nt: TGCAGCGGGGACAGGGGAGGCCAAGAGACCCAGTACTTC
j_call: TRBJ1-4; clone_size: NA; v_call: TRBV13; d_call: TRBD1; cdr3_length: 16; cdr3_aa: CASSRRQGSIGEKLFF; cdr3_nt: TGTGCCAGCAGCCGTAGACAGGGATCGATTGGTGAAAAACTGTTTTTT
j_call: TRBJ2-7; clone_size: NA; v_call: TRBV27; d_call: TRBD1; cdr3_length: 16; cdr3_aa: CASSFTLGTGPYEQYF; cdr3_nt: TGTGCCAGCAGTTTTACTTTGGGGACAGGCCCCTACGAGCAGTACTTC
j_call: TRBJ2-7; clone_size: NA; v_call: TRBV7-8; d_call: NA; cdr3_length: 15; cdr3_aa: CASSLVRSGFTEQYF; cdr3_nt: TGTGCCAGCAGCTTAGTGCGGTCAGGGTTTACCGAGCAGTACTTC
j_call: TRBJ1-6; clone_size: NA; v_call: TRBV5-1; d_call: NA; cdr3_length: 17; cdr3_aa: CASSLGPGGGGNSPLHF; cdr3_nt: TGCGCCAGCAGCTTGGGGCCTGGGGGGGGAGGTAATTCACCCCTCCACTTT
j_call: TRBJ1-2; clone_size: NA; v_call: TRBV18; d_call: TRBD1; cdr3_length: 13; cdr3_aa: CASSAGTGMGYTF; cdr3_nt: TGTGCCAGCTCAGCAGGGACAGGGATGGGCTACACCTTC
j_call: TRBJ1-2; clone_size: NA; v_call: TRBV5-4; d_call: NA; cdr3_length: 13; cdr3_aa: CASSLAAGYGYTF; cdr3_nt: TGTGCCAGCAGCTTGGCCGCGGGTTACGGCTACACCTTC